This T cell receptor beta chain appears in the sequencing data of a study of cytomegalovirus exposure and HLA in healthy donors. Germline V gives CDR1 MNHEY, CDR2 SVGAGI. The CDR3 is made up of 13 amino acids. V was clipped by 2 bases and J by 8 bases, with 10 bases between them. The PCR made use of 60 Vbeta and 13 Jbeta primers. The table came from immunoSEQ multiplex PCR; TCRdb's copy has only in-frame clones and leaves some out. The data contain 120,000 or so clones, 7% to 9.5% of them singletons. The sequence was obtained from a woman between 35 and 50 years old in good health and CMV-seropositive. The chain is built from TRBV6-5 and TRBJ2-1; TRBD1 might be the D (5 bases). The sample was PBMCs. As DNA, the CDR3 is TGTGCCAGCAGTTACAGGGTAGGGGATGAGCAGTTCTTC. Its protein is CASSYRVGDEQFF.